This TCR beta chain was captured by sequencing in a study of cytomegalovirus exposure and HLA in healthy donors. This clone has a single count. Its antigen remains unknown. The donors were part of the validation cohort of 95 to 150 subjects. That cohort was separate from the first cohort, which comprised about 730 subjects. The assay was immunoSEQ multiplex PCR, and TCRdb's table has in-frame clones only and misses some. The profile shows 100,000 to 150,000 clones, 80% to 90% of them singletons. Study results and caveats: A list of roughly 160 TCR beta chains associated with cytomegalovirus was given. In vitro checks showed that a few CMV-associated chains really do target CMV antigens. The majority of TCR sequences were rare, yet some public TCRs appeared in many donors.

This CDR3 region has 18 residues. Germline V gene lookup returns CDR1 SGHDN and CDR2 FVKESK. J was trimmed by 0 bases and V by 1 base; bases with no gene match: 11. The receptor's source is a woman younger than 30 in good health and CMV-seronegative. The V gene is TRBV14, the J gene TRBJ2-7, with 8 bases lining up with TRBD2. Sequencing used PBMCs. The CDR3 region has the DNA TGTGCCAGCAGCCAAGTTACCGCGGGAGGCAACAGCTCCTACGAGCAGTACTTC. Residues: CASSQVTAGGNSSYEQYF.